Each of the 24 T cell receptor beta chains below was sequenced from the same sample in a study of T cell responses to AZD1222 COVID-19 vaccine. Profiling relied on immunoSEQ multiplex PCR, and the TCRdb table lists in-frame clones only, not all of them. The data show 100,000 or so clones, more than 75% seen once. This specimen consisted of peripheral blood, obtained on day 0 of AZD1222 vaccination. The source is an adult in good health.

The chain has TRBV10-3 and TRBJ2-7; D may be TRBD2 (6 bases). CDR3 size: 15 residues. Trimming cost V 2 bases and J 6 bases, with 17 bases left between them. Germline CDR1 and CDR2: ENHRY and SYGVKD. This CDR3 reads CAISEGGSGGREQYF. The CDR3 bases are TGTGCCATCAGTGAGGGCGGATCCGGGGGACGCGAGCAGTACTTC.

This clone was detected only once. The DNA of the CDR3 is TGTGCCAGCAGCGAGGGGAGCTTTGAGCAGTTCTTC. This translates into CASSEGSFEQFF. The chain recombines TRBV9 with TRBJ2-1; D is perhaps TRBD1 or TRBD2 (5 bases each). The CDR3 totals 12 residues. The V gene's germline CDR1 is SGDLS and CDR2 YYNGEE. Between the trimmed V and J ends, which lost 3 bases and 9 bases, there was a span of 10 bases.

The V gene is TRBV5-1, the J gene TRBJ2-3; 15 nucleotides line up with TRBD2. This CDR3 has 17 amino acids. Germline CDR1 is SGHRS and CDR2 is YFSETQ. The junction had 6 bases not matched to a gene; V was cut back by 7 bases and J by 0 bases. CDR3 region: CASSGLAGGGSTDTQYF. Written as DNA, the CDR3 is TGCGCCAGCTCGGGACTAGCGGGAGGAGGGAGCACAGATACGCAGTATTTT.

The V call is TRBV7-2, the J call TRBJ2-7; D ambiguous. CDR1 SGHTA and CDR2 FQGNSA come from the germline V gene. The CDR3 length is 13 residues. V was pared by 4 bases and J by 3 bases, with 10 bases between. The CDR3 DNA sequence: TGTGCCAGCAGCTACCGGGTGGGCTACGAGCAGTACTTC. Translating gives CASSYRVGYEQYF. The whole variable domain, remainder taken from reference TRBV7-2 and TRBJ2-7, is GAGVSQSPSNKVTEKGKDVELRCDPISGHTALYWYRQSLGQGLEFLIYFQGNSAPDKSGLPSDRFSAERTGGSVSTLTIQRTQQEDSAVYLCASSYRVGYEQYFGPGTRLTVT.

The J gene is TRBJ2-5, the V gene TRBV28; 9 nucleotides line up with TRBD2. The CDR3 runs 12 residues. V trimming: 9 bases; J trimming: 4 bases; junction bases outside the gene matches: 3. Germline CDR1 reads MDHEN; CDR2 reads SYDVKM. CDR3 in amino acids: CASLAGVETQYF. Here the CDR3 DNA reads TGTGCCAGTTTAGCGGGAGTAGAGACCCAGTACTTC. The full variable domain, with the rest looked up from reference TRBV28 and TRBJ2-5, is DVKVTQSSRYLVKRTGEKVFLECVQDMDHENMFWYRQDPGLGLRLIYFSYDVKMKEKGDIPEGYSVSREKKERFSLILESASTNQTSMYLCASLAGVETQYFGPGTRLLVL.

The chain joins TRBV2 to TRBJ1-4, with 10 bases matching TRBD1. The ends lost 6 bases at V and 2 bases at J; junction bases unmatched: 6. Germline lookup yields CDR1 SNHLY and CDR2 FYNNEI. The CDR3 runs to 16 residues. Here the CDR3 reads CASRKMDRGTNEKLFF. The CDR3, as DNA: TGTGCCAGCAGAAAGATGGACAGGGGGACTAATGAAAAACTGTTTTTT.

This clone appeared a single time. The rearrangement links TRBV7-9 to TRBJ2-2; D gene uncertain. Germline V lookup: CDR1 SEHNR, CDR2 FQNEAQ (reference sequence). The CDR3 is 15 residues long. V was cut by 5 bases and J by 1 base, with 11 bases left in between. The CDR3 DNA reads TGTGCCAGCAGCCCACTCCCAGGGAACACCGGGGAGCTGTTTTTT. As protein: CASSPLPGNTGELFF.

This chain connects TRBV5-1 to TRBJ1-4; 7 bases align to TRBD1. The germline gives CDR1 SGHRS, CDR2 YFSETQ. The J segment lost 6 bases and the V segment lost 0 bases, leaving 11 bases of the junction unmatched. This CDR3 region has 17 residues. In DNA form, the CDR3 reads TGCGCCAGCAGCTTGGGTTTTGGAGCAGGGGGTGATGAAAAACTGTTTTTT. Translation: CASSLGFGAGGDEKLFF.

V gene TRBV6-5 combines with J gene TRBJ1-1, with TRBD1 matching 8 bases. The ends lost 6 bases at V and 4 bases at J; junction bases unmatched: 7. CDR1 is MNHEY, CDR2 SVGAGI, per germline. This CDR3 is built from 14 residues. The CDR3 DNA follows: TGTGCCAGCAGCACGACAGGGGTGGGCACTGAAGCTTTCTTT. Translating it yields CASSTTGVGTEAFF.

The chain recombines TRBV2 with TRBJ1-5; 10 bases agree with TRBD1. Per germline, CDR1 SNHLY and CDR2 FYNNEI. The ends lost 7 bases at V and 6 bases at J; junction bases unmatched: 6. The CDR3 spans 14 residues. CDR3 nucleotides: TGTGCCAGCAACGACAGGGGGCGTTTTCAGCCCCAGCATTTT. Encoded protein: CASNDRGRFQPQHF.

V and J are TRBV7-8 and TRBJ1-5; D gene ambiguous. This CDR3 region has 15 residues. The germline CDR1 and CDR2 sequences are SGHVS and FQNEAQ. The V and J ends lost 2 bases and 1 base respectively, with 9 bases between them. CDR3: CASSLRQSSNQPQHF. DNA for the CDR3: TGTGCCAGCAGCTTAAGGCAGTCAAGCAATCAGCCCCAGCATTTT.

Note on this clone: Compared with germline, one end of the junction differs, possibly owing to a read error. This rearrangement joins TRBV7-8 to TRBJ2-7; D gene unclear. Per the germline V gene, CDR1 is SGHVS and CDR2 is FQNEAQ. The CDR3 sequence is 13 residues long. The CDR3: CASSIAGSYEQYF. The CDR3 nucleotides are TGTGCCAGCAGCATAGCAGGCTCCTACGAGCAGTACTTC.

The chain joins TRBV4-2 to TRBJ1-6; D is uncertain. The CDR3 totals 18 residues. Germline V gene lookup returns CDR1 LGHNA and CDR2 YNFKEQ. V gave up 4 bases and J gave up 0 bases, with 16 bases separating them. The CDR3 DNA reads TGTGCCAGCAGCCCGTGGGCTGCTACCGGCTCCTATAATTCACCCCTCCACTTT. Amino acid sequence: CASSPWAATGSYNSPLHF.

The table lists this clone with a count of one. The CDR3 sequence: CASSVPAGEDEKLFF. The DNA of the CDR3 is TGTGCCAGTAGTGTTCCCGCAGGGGAGGATGAAAAACTGTTTTTT. The V and J genes are TRBV19 and TRBJ1-4; D may be TRBD1 (6 bases). The CDR3 has 15 residues. V was clipped by 5 bases and J by 6 bases, with 16 bases between them. Germline CDR1 reads LNHDA; CDR2 reads SQIVND (reference sequence). Full variable domain (outside the CDR3, taken from reference TRBV19 and TRBJ1-4): DGGITQSPKYLFRKEGQNVTLSCEQNLNHDAMYWYRQDPGQGLRLIYYSQIVNDFQKGDIAEGYSVSREKKESFPLTVTSAQKNPTAFYLCASSVPAGEDEKLFFGSGTQLSVL.

V usage is TRBV6-6 and J usage is TRBJ1-4, with 7 bases fitting TRBD1. Unmatched junction bases numbered 10, after V lost 5 bases and J lost 7 bases. The CDR3 length is 15 residues. The germline V gene encodes CDR1 MNHNY and CDR2 SVGAGI (reference sequence). The CDR3 DNA reads TGTGCCAGCAGTCGCCCGACAGGGTTTTTTGAAAAACTGTTTTTT. It encodes CASSRPTGFFEKLFF.

J is TRBJ1-2 and V is TRBV5-4; tentative D call: TRBD1 (6 bases). Trimming stripped 7 bases from V and 3 bases from J, with 22 bases between. Germline lookup yields CDR1 SGHNT and CDR2 YYREEE (reference sequence). CDR3 length equals 16 residues. CDR3 nucleotide sequence: TGTGCCAGCGGAGGGAAGGGGGGGCCGTTAGACTATGGCTACACCTTC. Encoded protein: CASGGKGGPLDYGYTF.

This rearrangement joins TRBV9 to TRBJ1-6, with D perhaps matching TRBD1 (6 bases). Germline CDR1 reads SGDLS; CDR2 reads YYNGEE. The length of the CDR3 is 15 residues. V lost 0 bases to trimming and J lost 8 bases, with 12 bases between them. The CDR3 loop is CASSVGGDTYSPLHF. The CDR3 coding sequence is TGTGCCAGCAGCGTAGGGGGGGACACGTATTCACCCCTCCACTTT.

This chain uses TRBV28 with TRBJ2-6, with 10 bases identical to TRBD1. V was pared by 6 bases and J by 2 bases, with 13 bases of the junction left unmatched. The germline V gene has CDR1 MDHEN and CDR2 SYDVKM. This CDR3 contains 19 residues. The CDR3 sequence: CASRPGQGKGLTGANVLTF. CDR3 in DNA: TGTGCCAGCAGGCCGGGACAGGGGAAGGGCTTGACTGGGGCCAACGTCCTGACTTTC.

This clone was observed a single time. The chain recombines TRBV7-9 with TRBJ2-3; possible D gene TRBD1, 6 bases. V shed 8 bases and J shed 1 base, with 10 bases lying between them. There are 13 residues in the CDR3. Germline V gene lookup returns CDR1 SEHNR and CDR2 FQNEAQ (reference sequence). Here the CDR3 reads CASGGYGTDTQYF. For the CDR3, the DNA is TGTGCCAGCGGGGGCTACGGCACAGATACGCAGTATTTT.

The genes are TRBV6-2 or TRBV6-3 and TRBJ1-4; no clear D. There are 11 residues in the CDR3. V lost 5 bases to trimming and J lost 7 bases, with 5 bases between them. Germline V lookup: CDR1 MNHEY, CDR2 SVGEGT. The CDR3 loop reads CASSKGEKLFF. CDR3 coding DNA: TGTGCCAGCAGTAAGGGTGAAAAACTGTTTTTT.

This chain connects TRBV15 to TRBJ1-2; D unclear. The CDR3 consists of 16 residues. Trimming cost V 0 bases and J 4 bases, with 15 bases left between them. Germline V gene data show CDR1 as LNHNV and CDR2 as YYDKDF (reference sequence). The CDR3 loop is CATSREVRGGGYGYTF. CDR3 coding DNA: TGTGCCACCAGCAGAGAGGTCCGGGGAGGCGGCTATGGCTACACCTTC.

This clone came up once. The rearrangement uses TRBV3-1 (or the pseudogene TRBV3-2) and TRBJ1-3; 7 bases are a match to TRBD1. The germline gives CDR1 LGHDT, CDR2 YNNKEL (reference sequence). The CDR3 is made up of 18 amino acids. Germline trimming cut 1 base from V and 0 bases from J; bases unmatched to any gene: 9. CDR3 amino acids: CASSQVEGAKLSGNTIYF. For the CDR3, the DNA is TGTGCCAGCAGCCAAGTGGAGGGGGCCAAACTCTCTGGAAACACCATATATTTT.

The CDR3 region is CASSLASGVSYNEQFF. In DNA form, the CDR3 reads TGTGCCAGCAGCTTAGCCTCGGGGGTATCCTACAATGAGCAGTTCTTC. This rearrangement joins TRBV7-2 to TRBJ2-1; TRBD2 is a possible D gene (6 bases). The CDR3 sequence is 16 residues long. CDR1 SGHTA and CDR2 FQGNSA come from the germline V gene. The germline V and J ends were trimmed by 0 bases and 1 base, with 10 bases remaining between them.

A note on this clone: The same CDR3 arises from other DNA sequences in this sample as well. This chain connects TRBV5-1 to TRBJ2-3, with D unresolved. The CDR3 has 14 amino acids. Deletions cut 0 bases from V and 1 base from J, with 6 bases between. Germline CDR1 reads SGHRS; CDR2 reads YFSETQ. CDR3 amino acids: CASSLAVGTDTQYF. The DNA for the CDR3 is TGCGCCAGCAGCTTGGCAGTAGGCACAGATACGCAGTATTTT.